One and the same sample provided the 28 T cell receptor beta chains below, sequenced in a study of blood T cell repertoires in COVID-19. This table comes from immunoSEQ multiplex PCR, and its TCRdb copy is limited to in-frame clones, with some not included. The sample yields 200,000 or so clones, 85% to 90% seen once. The sample consisted of PBMCs or T cells enriched from blood (not recorded which). The receptors stem from a woman under 30 in a cohort exposed to, infected with or recovered from COVID-19 (not recorded which).

The rearrangement uses TRBV6-6 and TRBJ2-7, with D perhaps TRBD2 (6 bases). The germline CDR1 and CDR2 sequences are MNHNY and SVGAGI (reference sequence). The CDR3 runs to 12 residues. The V gene lost 7 bases and the J gene lost 0 bases, with 7 bases spanning the gap. CDR3 amino acids: CASTGVSYEQYF. CDR3 nucleotides: TGTGCCAGCACGGGAGTCTCCTACGAGCAGTACTTC.

The CDR3 is CASSLGTGGLLNTEAFF. The CDR3 bases are TGCGCCAGCAGCTTGGGGACAGGGGGTTTACTGAACACTGAAGCTTTCTTT. The genes are TRBV5-1 and TRBJ1-1; TRBD1 agrees at 10 bases. With V trimmed by 0 bases and J by 0 bases, 5 bases remained unmatched. CDR3 length: 17 residues. Looked up from germline, CDR1 is SGHRS and CDR2 is YFSETQ.

The chain recombines TRBV28 with TRBJ2-7, with 7 bases lining up with TRBD1. The CDR3 extends over 13 amino acids. V lost 6 bases to trimming and J lost 3 bases; unmatched junction nucleotides: 5. Per the germline V gene, CDR1 is MDHEN and CDR2 is SYDVKM. CDR3: CASSPRDSYEQYF. DNA for the CDR3: TGTGCCAGCAGCCCCCGGGACAGCTACGAGCAGTACTTC.

The rearrangement joins TRBV7-8 to TRBJ2-3; 14 bases fit TRBD2. Germline CDR1 reads SGHVS; CDR2 reads FQNEAQ. The CDR3 contains 19 residues. J lost 6 bases, V lost 5 bases, and 16 bases had no gene match. The CDR3 here is CASSRGLAGALGTTDTQYF. In DNA, the CDR3 is TGTGCCAGCAGCAGGGGACTAGCGGGGGCATTGGGGACGACCGATACGCAGTATTTT.

V gene TRBV11-3 combines with J gene TRBJ1-6, with 8 bases lining up with TRBD1. V lost 5 bases to trimming and J lost 7 bases; unmatched junction nucleotides: 7. CDR1 SGHNT and CDR2 YENEEA come from the germline V gene. The CDR3 runs to 15 residues. DNA for the CDR3: TGTGCCAGCAGCCCCCGGACAGGGCCAAATTCACCCCTCCACTTT. This gives the protein CASSPRTGPNSPLHF.

The CDR3 nucleotides read TGTGCCAGCAGTGTGGCCATTGCTGGAAACACCATATATTTT. Amino acids: CASSVAIAGNTIYF. The rearrangement links TRBV2 to TRBJ1-3, with D hard to call. The germline CDR1 and CDR2 sequences are SNHLY and FYNNEI. The V end lost 4 bases, the J end lost 2 bases, and 9 bases lay between the germline ends. This CDR3 is 14 amino acids long.

This clone was seen more than once but under ten times. The rearrangement links TRBV19 to TRBJ2-7; D remains unclear. Germline V gene lookup returns CDR1 LNHDA and CDR2 SQIVND (reference sequence). There are 13 residues in the CDR3. Trimming stripped 5 bases from V and 1 base from J, with 9 bases between. CDR3 sequence: CASSDQASYEQYF. The CDR3 region has the DNA TGTGCCAGTAGTGATCAGGCTTCCTACGAGCAGTACTTC.

This clone has only one observation. The chain combines TRBV2 with TRBJ1-5; 8 bases line up with TRBD1. Germline V lookup: CDR1 SNHLY, CDR2 FYNNEI. The CDR3 has 15 residues. J was trimmed by 0 bases and V by 7 bases; bases with no gene match: 5. The CDR3 loop reads CASMGTGRSNQPQHF. CDR3 coding DNA: TGTGCCAGCATGGGGACAGGACGTAGCAATCAGCCCCAGCATTTT.

This chain joins TRBV9 and TRBJ1-1; D uncertain. The germline CDR1 and CDR2 sequences are SGDLS and YYNGEE. The CDR3 is 16 residues long. Trimming stripped 0 bases from V and 3 bases from J, with 15 bases between. The CDR3 here is CASSVGSFGDYTEAFF. In DNA form, the CDR3 reads TGTGCCAGCAGCGTAGGGTCCTTTGGAGACTACACTGAAGCTTTCTTT.

This chain joins TRBV19 and TRBJ1-2; 10 bases align to TRBD1. Germline CDR1 reads LNHDA; CDR2 reads SQIVND (reference sequence). The ends lost 4 bases at V and 3 bases at J; junction bases unmatched: 5. This CDR3 comprises 15 residues. This CDR3 is CASSNRDRGHYGYTF. The CDR3 DNA is TGTGCCAGTAGTAACCGGGACAGGGGACACTATGGCTACACCTTC. The full variable domain, in which reference TRBV19 and TRBJ1-2 provide the parts outside the CDR3, is DGGITQSPKYLFRKEGQNVTLSCEQNLNHDAMYWYRQDPGQGLRLIYYSQIVNDFQKGDIAEGYSVSREKKESFPLTVTSAQKNPTAFYLCASSNRDRGHYGYTFGSGTRLTVV.

The V and J genes are TRBV2 and TRBJ1-5; no firm D call. Per the germline V gene, CDR1 is SNHLY and CDR2 is FYNNEI. Trimming pared 0 bases from V and 4 bases from J, leaving 10 bases between. The CDR3 spans 15 residues. CDR3 in DNA: TGTGCCAGCAGTGAAGCGCTTGGGGAGAATCAGCCCCAGCATTTT. Its translation: CASSEALGENQPQHF.

The V call is TRBV9, the J call TRBJ2-2; tentatively, D is TRBD1 (5 bases). This CDR3 spans 14 amino acids. Looked up from germline, CDR1 is SGDLS and CDR2 is YYNGEE. V lost 4 bases to trimming and J lost 4 bases, with 11 bases between them. The CDR3 DNA reads as TGTGCCAGCAGCATCGACAGATCCACCGGGGAGCTGTTTTTT. It specifies CASSIDRSTGELFF.

J is TRBJ2-1 and V is TRBV18; TRBD1 matches 9 bases. The V segment lost 0 bases and the J segment 4 bases; nucleotides outside the gene matches: 4. Germline CDR1 reads KGHSH; CDR2 reads LQKENI. The CDR3 has 16 residues. CDR3 nucleotides: TGTGCCAGCTCACCACCGCGACAGGGGGGGTACAATGAGCAGTTCTTC. Translation gives CASSPPRQGGYNEQFF.

The chain links TRBV5-4 to TRBJ2-2; 16 positions match TRBD2. The CDR3 length is 17 residues. The J segment lost 5 bases and the V segment lost 5 bases, leaving 6 bases of the junction unmatched. Germline CDR1 is SGHNT and CDR2 is YYREEE (reference sequence). In DNA, the CDR3 is TGTGCCAGCAGTATTGGGGGACTAGCGGGAGGGACCGGGGAGCTGTTTTTT. Encoded protein: CASSIGGLAGGTGELFF.

This clone has a single count. The rearrangement joins TRBV2 to TRBJ1-1; D might be TRBD1 (5 bases). V lost 6 bases and J lost 1, with 12 bases in between. Germline CDR1 SNHLY, CDR2 FYNNEI. The CDR3 has 14 residues. The CDR3 DNA is TGTGCCAGCAGACCCCGGGGGGAGAACACTGAAGCTTTCTTT. Translating it yields CASRPRGENTEAFF.

V gene TRBV6-5 combines with J gene TRBJ1-2, with D perhaps matching TRBD1 (6 bases). V lost 7 bases, J lost 6 bases, and 15 bases lay in between. The germline V gene encodes CDR1 MNHEY and CDR2 SVGAGI. The CDR3 is 13 residues long. CDR3 in amino acids: CASTEKGHNGYTF. CDR3 DNA sequence: TGTGCCAGCACAGAAAAGGGACACAATGGCTACACCTTC.

The genes are TRBV3-1 (or the pseudogene TRBV3-2) and TRBJ2-3; 9 positions match TRBD2. Germline CDR1 and CDR2: LGHDT and YNNKEL (reference sequence). There are 16 residues in the CDR3. V lost 2 bases to trimming and J lost 4 bases; unmatched junction nucleotides: 7. CDR3 protein: CASSQRAGGPSDTQYF. In nucleotides, the CDR3 is TGTGCCAGCAGCCAACGGGCGGGAGGGCCCTCAGATACGCAGTATTTT.

The J gene is TRBJ1-4, the V gene TRBV14, with D unclear. Trimming removed 1 base at V and 6 bases at J, with 9 bases between. Germline CDR1 and CDR2: SGHDN and FVKESK. This CDR3 has 14 amino acids. CDR3 sequence: CASSQVNSDEKLFF. CDR3 coding DNA: TGTGCCAGCAGCCAAGTCAATTCGGATGAAAAACTGTTTTTT.

The chain joins TRBV28 to TRBJ1-1, with a possible D match to TRBD1 (5 bases). The germline CDR1 and CDR2 sequences are MDHEN and SYDVKM. The V end lost 8 bases, the J end lost 1 base, and 14 bases lay between the germline ends. The CDR3 has 14 amino acids. The CDR3 sequence is CASHLGGQNTEAFF. CDR3 nucleotide sequence: TGTGCCAGCCATTTGGGAGGACAGAACACTGAAGCTTTCTTT.

The chain uses TRBV27 and TRBJ1-6; D perhaps matches TRBD1 (5 bases). V was shortened by 10 bases and J by 2 bases, with 15 bases between the two germline ends. Per the germline V gene, CDR1 is MNHEY and CDR2 is SMNVEV (reference sequence). CDR3 length: 15 residues. The CDR3 protein is CATSSGGTYNSPLHF. The CDR3 DNA sequence: TGTGCCACCTCATCCGGGGGTACCTATAATTCACCCCTCCACTTT.

The genes are TRBV7-9 and TRBJ2-2, with 8 bases lining up with TRBD2. The V segment lost 5 bases and the J segment 5 bases; nucleotides outside the gene matches: 1. Germline V gene data show CDR1 as SEHNR and CDR2 as FQNEAQ (reference sequence). CDR3 length equals 13 residues. CDR3 DNA: TGTGCCAGCAGCCAGCGGGGGACCGGGGAGCTGTTTTTT. Its protein product is CASSQRGTGELFF.

V usage is TRBV10-2 and J usage is TRBJ1-2; the D gene is possibly TRBD1 (5 bases). V was pared by 6 bases and J by 6 bases, with 20 bases between. The CDR3 is made up of 15 amino acids. Germline V lookup: CDR1 WSHSY, CDR2 SAAADI. This CDR3 reads CASSGGGDISDGYTF. CDR3 coding DNA: TGCGCCAGCAGCGGAGGAGGGGATATATCGGATGGCTACACCTTC.

The rearrangement links TRBV3-1 (or the pseudogene TRBV3-2) to TRBJ2-1; TRBD2 aligns across 11 bases. Germline values: CDR1 LGHDT, CDR2 YNNKEL (reference sequence). CDR3 size: 16 residues. Losses at the gene ends were 0 bases for V and 15 bases for J; bases not matched to a gene: 13. CDR3 DNA: TGTGCCAGCAGCCAAGATAGTTCTAGCGGGGGGTTTAGGCCGTTCTTC. Protein sequence: CASSQDSSSGGFRPFF.

The rearrangement links TRBV7-8 to TRBJ2-1; TRBD2 matches at 9 bases. The CDR3 loop spans 16 amino acids. CDR1 SGHVS and CDR2 FQNEAQ come from the germline V gene. V shed 4 bases and J 3 bases; nucleotides not matched to a gene: 7. The CDR3 loop reads CASSSVAGVLYNEQFF. In DNA, the CDR3 is TGTGCCAGCAGCTCTGTAGCGGGAGTGCTCTACAATGAGCAGTTCTTC.

V and J are TRBV5-4 and TRBJ1-4, with a tentative D call TRBD1 (5 bases). Deletions cut 4 bases from V and 10 bases from J, with 17 bases between. CDR3 size: 14 residues. Germline lookup yields CDR1 SGHNT and CDR2 YYREEE (reference sequence). CDR3 coding DNA: TGTGCCAGCAGCGCTGACAGAGACCTCGGAAAACTGTTTTTT. Translation: CASSADRDLGKLFF.

This clone was counted once. The rearrangement links TRBV7-8 to TRBJ2-1; 13 positions match TRBD2. CDR1 and CDR2 from the germline V gene are SGHVS and FQNEAQ. J lost 0 bases, V lost 1 base, and 9 bases had no gene match. This CDR3 contains 20 residues. The CDR3 protein is CASSLEGGLAGLSSYNEQFF. DNA for the CDR3: TGTGCCAGCAGCTTAGAGGGGGGACTAGCGGGGCTAAGCTCCTACAATGAGCAGTTCTTC.

This chain connects TRBV4-1 to TRBJ1-6; 9 nucleotides agree with TRBD1. Germline CDR1 MGHRA, CDR2 YSYEKL. The CDR3 extends over 14 amino acids. With 8 bases clipped from V and 3 bases from J, the junction kept 2 bases outside the gene matches. Here the CDR3 reads CASGDRDYNSPLHF. Here the CDR3 DNA reads TGCGCCAGCGGGGACAGGGACTATAATTCACCCCTCCACTTT.

This clone was seen more than once but under ten times. The chain is built from TRBV5-1 and TRBJ2-1, with D unclear. Germline-derived CDR1 and CDR2 are SGHRS and YFSETQ. This CDR3 has 13 residues. V lost 0 bases and J lost 6, with 7 bases in between. CDR3 residues: CASSLDYLNEQFF. In DNA form, the CDR3 reads TGCGCCAGCAGCTTGGACTACCTCAATGAGCAGTTCTTC. Based on the CDR3 plus reference TRBV5-1 and TRBJ2-1, the full variable domain is KAGVTQTPRYLIKTRGQQVTLSCSPISGHRSVSWYQQTPGQGLQFLFEYFSETQRNKGNFPGRFSGRQFSNSRSEMNVSTLELGDSALYLCASSLDYLNEQFFGPGTRLTVL.